This T cell receptor beta chain was sequenced for a study of cytomegalovirus exposure and HLA in healthy donors. Background on the study: HLA-typed donors were the source of approximately 80 million unique TCRs held in an early data release. Genotyping showed about 80% of some 400 donors falling in the Caucasian-associated ancestry cluster. Study-level results: Researchers counted about 150 TCR beta chains as cytomegalovirus-associated. Accurate prediction of most subjects' HLA-A and HLA-B alleles from TCR beta sequences was reported.

PCR used 60 Vbeta primers and 13 Jbeta primers. The method was immunoSEQ multiplex PCR; TCRdb's version includes in-frame clones alone and lacks a portion of them. The data hold around 67,000 clones, with about 60% observed a single time. Between the trimmed V and J ends, which lost 4 bases and 7 bases, there was a span of 14 bases. The CDR3 is 13 amino acids. Germline-derived CDR1 and CDR2 are GTSNPN and SVGIG (reference sequence). In the case of this clone: Its antigen is unknown.

The chain combines TRBV30 with TRBJ1-5, with D perhaps matching TRBD1 (5 bases). This receptor was obtained from a woman in her fifties or sixties in good health and CMV-seronegative. The sample comprised PBMCs. For the CDR3, the DNA is TGTGCCTGGAATGCGCAGGGTGGACAGCCCCAGCATTTT. It yields the protein CAWNAQGGQPQHF.